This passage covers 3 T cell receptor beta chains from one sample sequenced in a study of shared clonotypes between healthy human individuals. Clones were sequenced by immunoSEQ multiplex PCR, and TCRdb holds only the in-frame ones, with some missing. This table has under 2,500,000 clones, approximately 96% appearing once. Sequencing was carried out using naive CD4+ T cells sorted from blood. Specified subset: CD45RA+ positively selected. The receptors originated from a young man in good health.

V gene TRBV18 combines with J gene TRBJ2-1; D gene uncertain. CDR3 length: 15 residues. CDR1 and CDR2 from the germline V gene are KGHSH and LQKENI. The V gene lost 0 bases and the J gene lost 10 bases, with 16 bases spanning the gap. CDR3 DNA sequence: TGTGCCAGCTCACCACCGTCACGCACGGAAGCCGAGCAGTTCTTC. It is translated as CASSPPSRTEAEQFF. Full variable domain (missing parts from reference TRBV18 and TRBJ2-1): NAGVMQNPRHLVRRRGQEARLRCSPMKGHSHVYWYRQLPEEGLKFMVYLQKENIIDESGMPKERFSAEFPKEGPSILRIQQVVRGDSAAYFCASSPPSRTEAEQFFGPGTRLTVL.

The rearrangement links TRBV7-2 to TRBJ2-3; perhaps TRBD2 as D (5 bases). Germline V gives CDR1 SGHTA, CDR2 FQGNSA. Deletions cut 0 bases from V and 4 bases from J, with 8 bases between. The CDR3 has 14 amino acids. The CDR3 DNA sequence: TGTGCCAGCAGCTTAGCGGGAGCCGCAGATACGCAGTATTTT. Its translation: CASSLAGAADTQYF. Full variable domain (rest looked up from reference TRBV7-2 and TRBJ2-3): GAGVSQSPSNKVTEKGKDVELRCDPISGHTALYWYRQSLGQGLEFLIYFQGNSAPDKSGLPSDRFSAERTGGSVSTLTIQRTQQEDSAVYLCASSLAGAADTQYFGPGTRLTVL.

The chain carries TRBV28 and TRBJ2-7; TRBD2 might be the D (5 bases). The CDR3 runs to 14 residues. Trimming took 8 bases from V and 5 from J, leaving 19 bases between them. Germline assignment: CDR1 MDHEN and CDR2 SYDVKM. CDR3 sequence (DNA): TGTGCCAGCCTACCCACGAGGCTCGGGAACGAGCAGTACTTC. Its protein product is CASLPTRLGNEQYF.